This T cell receptor beta chain was observed in a study of cytomegalovirus exposure and HLA in healthy donors. CDR3 length: 15 amino acids. Germline CDR1 SGHNT, CDR2 YYREEE (reference sequence). V was pared by 2 bases and J by 1 base, with 1 base of the junction left unmatched. The PCR ran on 60 Vbeta and 13 Jbeta primers. Only in-frame clones appear in the TCRdb table, and some are missing; sequencing was by immunoSEQ multiplex PCR. The sample totals 200,000 to 250,000 clones. This rearrangement joins TRBV5-4 to TRBJ1-1; the match to TRBD1 covers 11 bases. This clonotype was obtained from a woman aged 25 to 39 in good health and CMV-seropositive. Sequencing was done on a sample of PBMCs. DNA of the CDR3: TGTGCCAGCAGCTTAGGGACAGGGGGGAACACTGAAGCTTTCTTT. Translated, it gives CASSLGTGGNTEAFF.